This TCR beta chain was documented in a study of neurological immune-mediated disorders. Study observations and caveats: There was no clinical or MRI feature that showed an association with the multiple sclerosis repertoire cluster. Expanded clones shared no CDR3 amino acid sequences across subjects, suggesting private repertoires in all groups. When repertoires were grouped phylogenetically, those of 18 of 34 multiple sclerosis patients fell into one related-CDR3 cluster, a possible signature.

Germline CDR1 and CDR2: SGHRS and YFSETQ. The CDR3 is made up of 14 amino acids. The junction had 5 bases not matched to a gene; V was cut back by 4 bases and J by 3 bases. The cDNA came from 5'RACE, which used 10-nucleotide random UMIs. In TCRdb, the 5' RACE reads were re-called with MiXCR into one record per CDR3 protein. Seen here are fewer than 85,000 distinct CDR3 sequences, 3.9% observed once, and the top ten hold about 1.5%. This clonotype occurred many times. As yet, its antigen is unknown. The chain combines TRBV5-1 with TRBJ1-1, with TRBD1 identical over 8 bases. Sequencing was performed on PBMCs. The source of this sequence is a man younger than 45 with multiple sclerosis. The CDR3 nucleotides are TGCGCCAGCAGCATTGGACAGGGTGACACTGAAGCTTTCTTT. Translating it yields CASSIGQGDTEAFF.